This entry describes one T cell receptor beta chain. This clone showed up just once. Its antigen specificity is not known. Base quality data are lacking; no much larger clone is found one base away. The data originate from a study of blood T cell repertoires in COVID-19 (dated by TCRdb to 2018 to 2020). About the study as a whole: Samples covering the acute and convalescent phases of COVID-19 were provided by collaborators in the United States, Italy and Spain. The dataset comprised deeply sampled blood TCRbeta repertoires from subjects exposed to, actively infected with, or recovered from COVID-19. The material from the prospective study consisted of cDNA or gDNA derived from T cells, B-cell-depleted T cells, or PBMCs. The repertoires were released in a freely available public database meant as a resource for research on the immune response to SARS-CoV-2. Nearly every sample came with metadata listing a de-identified subject ID, COVID-19 status, age in years and sex. Samples were obtained from the ongoing ImmuneRACE study (first 160 participants) and from over a thousand subjects provided by 6 global collaborators. HLA class I and class II types, where available, came from metadata supplied by the sample provider rather than from assay-based typing. General study outcomes and caveats: Clinical and demographic metadata were provided uncurated, with the amount varying by source and participant.

The CDR3 starts with the cysteine, ends with the phenylalanine, and has 17 residues. Of all the DNA, just the CDR3 is kept, 51 bases in frame from base 1. Germline trimming: 3 bases from V, 0 bases from J; junction bases outside gene matches: 10. The CDR1 and CDR2 encoded by the germline V gene (reference sequence) are DFQATT and SNEGSKA. TCRbeta CDR3 regions were amplified from genomic DNA by means of the immunoSEQ Assay, a bias-controlled multiplex PCR. Under the source paper's analysis protocol: The number of nucleated cells in each sample was estimated by amplification of reference gene primers within the assay. To quantify the absolute abundance of each unique TCRbeta CDR3 rearrangement, sequence reads were collapsed and filtered. Productive Simpson clonality was computed per sample as the square root of Simpson's diversity index over productive rearrangements. The source is immuneACCESS, and TCRdb retained only in-frame sequences with V and J called. Part of the clones is not carried over; for the studies checked, unresolved V genes explain less than half of this, and the remainder is unexplained. V and J calls and clone size follow that table, whereas D and trimming were derived from the DNA. The sample table lists 120,000 or so clones, about nine tenths of them with a count of one. 7.7% of the sample is in the top ten clones.

Collaborating institutions collected whole blood in K2EDTA tubes following their own protocols. For TCRbeta analysis, collaborators shipped samples as frozen whole blood, isolated PBMCs, or DNA extracted from either of those sample types. The chain is made from TRBV20-1 and TRBJ1-4, with 7 junctional bases fitting TRBD1. Material for sequencing was peripheral blood. The sequence derives from a human donor in a cohort sampled during active COVID-19. CDR3 protein: CSASSAGGSATNEKLFF. The nucleotide sequence is given as TGCAGTGCTAGTTCGGCAGGGGGGTCTGCAACTAATGAAAAACTGTTTTTT.